This T cell receptor (beta chain) was obtained from a study of shared clonotypes between healthy human individuals. Assay used: immunoSEQ multiplex PCR; TCRdb lists only in-frame clones, some missing. The sample consists of approximately 500,000 clones, roughly 95% of them appearing once. Study observations and caveats: Donor scarcity curtailed the genetic and exposure-history diversity represented herein. The expectation was that sequencing depth would affect clonotype sharing among donors.

As for this clone: Its target is not known.

A CD45RA-negative memory subset and a CD45RA+ naive subset were separated from the CD4+ cells. The germline V and J ends were trimmed by 4 bases and 5 bases, with 14 bases remaining between them. Germline CDR1 is SGHAT and CDR2 is FQDESV (reference sequence). This CDR3 is 15 amino acids long. Sample: naive CD4+ T cells sorted from blood. Subset reported: CD45RA+ positively selected. The source is a woman aged 25 to 39 in good health. The V call is TRBV11-1, the J call TRBJ2-2; no firm D call. CDR3 in amino acids: CASSSRSFGTGELFF. CDR3 nucleotides: TGTGCCAGCAGCTCGAGGAGTTTCGGAACCGGGGAGCTGTTTTTT. The full variable domain, with the rest looked up from reference TRBV11-1 and TRBJ2-2, is EAEVAQSPRYKITEKSQAVAFWCDPISGHATLYWYRQILGQGPELLVQFQDESVVDDSQLPKDRFSAERLKGVDSTLKIQPAELGDSAMYLCASSSRSFGTGELFFGEGSRLTVL.